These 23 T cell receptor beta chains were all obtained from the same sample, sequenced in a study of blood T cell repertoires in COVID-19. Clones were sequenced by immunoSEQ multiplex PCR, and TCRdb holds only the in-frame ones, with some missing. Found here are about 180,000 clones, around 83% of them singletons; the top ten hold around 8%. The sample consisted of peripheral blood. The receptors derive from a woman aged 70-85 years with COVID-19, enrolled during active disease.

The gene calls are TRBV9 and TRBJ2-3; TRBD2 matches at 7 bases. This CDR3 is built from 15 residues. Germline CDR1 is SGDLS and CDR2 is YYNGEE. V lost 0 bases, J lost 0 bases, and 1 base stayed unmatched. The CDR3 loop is CASSVVGGSTDTQYF. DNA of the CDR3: TGTGCCAGCAGCGTAGTGGGAGGGAGCACAGATACGCAGTATTTT.

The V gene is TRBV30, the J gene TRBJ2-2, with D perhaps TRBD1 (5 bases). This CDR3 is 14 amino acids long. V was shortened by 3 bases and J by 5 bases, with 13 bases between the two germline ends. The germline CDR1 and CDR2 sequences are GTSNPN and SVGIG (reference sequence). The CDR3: CAWRDGASTGELFF. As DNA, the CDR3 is TGTGCCTGGAGGGATGGGGCGAGTACCGGGGAGCTGTTTTTT.

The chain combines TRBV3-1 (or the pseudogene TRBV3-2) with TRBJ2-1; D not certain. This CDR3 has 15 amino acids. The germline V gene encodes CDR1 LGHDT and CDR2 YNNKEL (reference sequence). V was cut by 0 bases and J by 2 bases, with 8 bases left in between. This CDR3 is CASSQDRQAYNEQFF. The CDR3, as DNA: TGTGCCAGCAGCCAAGATAGGCAGGCCTACAATGAGCAGTTCTTC.

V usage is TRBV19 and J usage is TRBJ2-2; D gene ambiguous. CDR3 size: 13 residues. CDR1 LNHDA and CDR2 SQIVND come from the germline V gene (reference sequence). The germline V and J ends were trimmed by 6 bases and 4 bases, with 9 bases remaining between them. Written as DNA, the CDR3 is TGTGCCAGTAGAAGTTCGGGCACCGGGGAGCTGTTTTTT. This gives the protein CASRSSGTGELFF.

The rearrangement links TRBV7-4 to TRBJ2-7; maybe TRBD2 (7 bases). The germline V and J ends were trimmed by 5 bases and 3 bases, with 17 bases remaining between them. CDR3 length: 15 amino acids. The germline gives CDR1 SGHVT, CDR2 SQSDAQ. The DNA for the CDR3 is TGTGCCAGCAGCCATTCGGGGGGCGTCTTCTACGAGCAGTACTTC. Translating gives CASSHSGGVFYEQYF. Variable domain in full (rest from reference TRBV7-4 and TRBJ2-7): GAGVSQSPRYKVAKRGRDVALRCDSISGHVTLYWYRQTLGQGSEVLTYSQSDAQRDKSGRPSGRFSAERPERSVSTLKIQRTEQGDSAVYLCASSHSGGVFYEQYFGPGTRLTVT.

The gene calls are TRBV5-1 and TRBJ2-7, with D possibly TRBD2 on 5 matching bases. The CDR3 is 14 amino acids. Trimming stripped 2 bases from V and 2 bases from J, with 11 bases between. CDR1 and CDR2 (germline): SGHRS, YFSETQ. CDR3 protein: CASSFEGSPYEQYF. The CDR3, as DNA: TGCGCCAGCAGCTTCGAGGGATCCCCCTACGAGCAGTACTTC.

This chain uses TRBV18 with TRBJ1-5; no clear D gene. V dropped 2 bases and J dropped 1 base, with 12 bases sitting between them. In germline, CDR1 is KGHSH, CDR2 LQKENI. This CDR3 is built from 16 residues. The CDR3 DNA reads TGTGCCAGCTCACCATTTCGGGATTTGAGCAATCAGCCCCAGCATTTT. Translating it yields CASSPFRDLSNQPQHF.

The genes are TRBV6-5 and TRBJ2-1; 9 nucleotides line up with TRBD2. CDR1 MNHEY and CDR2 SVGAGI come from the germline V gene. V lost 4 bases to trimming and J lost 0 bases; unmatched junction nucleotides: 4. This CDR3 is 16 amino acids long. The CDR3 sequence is CASSSPSGASYNEQFF. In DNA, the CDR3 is TGTGCCAGCAGTTCCCCTAGCGGGGCCTCCTACAATGAGCAGTTCTTC.

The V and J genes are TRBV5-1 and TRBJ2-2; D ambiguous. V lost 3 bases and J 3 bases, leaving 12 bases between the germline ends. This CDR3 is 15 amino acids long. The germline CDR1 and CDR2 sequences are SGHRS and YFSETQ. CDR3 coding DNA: TGCGCCAGCAGCTCTCGGTCCCGAGACACCGGGGAGCTGTTTTTT. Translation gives CASSSRSRDTGELFF. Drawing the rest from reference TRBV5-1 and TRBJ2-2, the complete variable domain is KAGVTQTPRYLIKTRGQQVTLSCSPISGHRSVSWYQQTPGQGLQFLFEYFSETQRNKGNFPGRFSGRQFSNSRSEMNVSTLELGDSALYLCASSSRSRDTGELFFGEGSRLTVL.

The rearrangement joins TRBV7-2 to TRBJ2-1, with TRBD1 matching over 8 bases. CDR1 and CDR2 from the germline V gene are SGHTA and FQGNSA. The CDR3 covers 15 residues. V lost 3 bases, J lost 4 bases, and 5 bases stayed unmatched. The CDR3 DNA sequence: TGTGCCAGCAGCTTCGGCAGGGGGCGGTACAATGAGCAGTTCTTC. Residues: CASSFGRGRYNEQFF.

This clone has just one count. CDR3: CASSQETTDTQYF. The DNA for the CDR3 is TGTGCCAGCAGCCAGGAGACCACAGATACGCAGTATTTT. The V and J genes are TRBV14 and TRBJ2-3; D is unresolved. Germline assignment: CDR1 SGHDN and CDR2 FVKESK. V shed 3 bases and J shed 2 bases, with 6 bases lying between them. The CDR3 sequence is 13 residues long. The whole variable domain, filled in from reference TRBV14 and TRBJ2-3, reads EAGVTQFPSHSVIEKGQTVTLRCDPISGHDNLYWYRRVMGKEIKFLLHFVKESKQDESGMPNNRFLAERTGGTYSTLKVQPAELEDSGVYFCASSQETTDTQYFGPGTRLTVL.

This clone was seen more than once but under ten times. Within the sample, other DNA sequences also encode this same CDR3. The CDR3 DNA reads TGTGCCAGCAGGGGAGTGGGAGAGACCCAGTACTTC. Residues: CASRGVGETQYF. V and J are TRBV28 and TRBJ2-5; possibly TRBD2 for D (5 bases). The V end was cut by 6 bases, the J end by 4 bases, with 9 bases between. The CDR3 extends over 12 amino acids. CDR1 is MDHEN and CDR2 is SYDVKM in the germline V gene.

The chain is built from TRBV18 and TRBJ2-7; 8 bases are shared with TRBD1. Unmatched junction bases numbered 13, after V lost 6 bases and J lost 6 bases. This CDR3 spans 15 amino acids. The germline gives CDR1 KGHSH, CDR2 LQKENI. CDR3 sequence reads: CASSIVSQGAGEQYF. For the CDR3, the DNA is TGTGCCAGCTCCATAGTCAGCCAGGGGGCAGGCGAGCAGTACTTC.

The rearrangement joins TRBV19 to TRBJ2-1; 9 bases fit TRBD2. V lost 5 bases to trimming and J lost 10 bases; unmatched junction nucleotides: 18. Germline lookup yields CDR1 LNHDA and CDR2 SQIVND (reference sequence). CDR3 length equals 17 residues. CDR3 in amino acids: CASSLVPGLAGGREQFF. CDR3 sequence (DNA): TGTGCCAGTAGTCTAGTCCCGGGACTAGCAGGAGGTCGGGAGCAGTTCTTC. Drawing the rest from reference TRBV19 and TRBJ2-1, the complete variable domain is DGGITQSPKYLFRKEGQNVTLSCEQNLNHDAMYWYRQDPGQGLRLIYYSQIVNDFQKGDIAEGYSVSREKKESFPLTVTSAQKNPTAFYLCASSLVPGLAGGREQFFGPGTRLTVL.

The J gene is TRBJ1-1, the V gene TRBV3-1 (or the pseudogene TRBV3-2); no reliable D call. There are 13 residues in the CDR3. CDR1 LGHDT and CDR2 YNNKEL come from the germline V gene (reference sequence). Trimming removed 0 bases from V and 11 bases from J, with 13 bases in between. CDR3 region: CASSQESEGSAFF. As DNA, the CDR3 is TGTGCCAGCAGCCAAGAGTCTGAGGGCTCTGCTTTCTTT.

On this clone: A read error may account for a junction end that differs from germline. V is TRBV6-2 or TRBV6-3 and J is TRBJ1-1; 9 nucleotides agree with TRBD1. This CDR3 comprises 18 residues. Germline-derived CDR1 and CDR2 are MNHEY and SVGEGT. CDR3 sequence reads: CASSHSLGTGTSVTEAFF. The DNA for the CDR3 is TGTGCCAGCAGTCACTCGCTCGGGACAGGGACATCTGTCACTGAAGCTTTCTTT.

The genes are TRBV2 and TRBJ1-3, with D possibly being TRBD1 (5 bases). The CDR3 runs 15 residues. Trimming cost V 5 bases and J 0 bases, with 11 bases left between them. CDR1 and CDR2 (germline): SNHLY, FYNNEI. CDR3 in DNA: TGTGCCAGCAGTCAAAGGACACCCTCTGGAAACACCATATATTTT. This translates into CASSQRTPSGNTIYF. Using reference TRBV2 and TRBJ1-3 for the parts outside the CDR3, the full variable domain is EPEVTQTPSHQVTQMGQEVILRCVPISNHLYFYWYRQILGQKVEFLVSFYNNEISEKSEIFDDQFSVERPDGSNFTLKIRSTKLEDSAMYFCASSQRTPSGNTIYFGEGSWLTVV.

The CDR3 loop is CASRREGATPLHF. The CDR3 DNA reads as TGCGCCAGCAGAAGAGAGGGAGCAACACCCCTCCACTTT. The rearrangement joins TRBV5-1 to TRBJ1-6; D is unresolved. This CDR3 contains 13 residues. In germline, CDR1 is SGHRS, CDR2 YFSETQ. Trimming cost V 5 bases and J 11 bases, with 14 bases left between them.

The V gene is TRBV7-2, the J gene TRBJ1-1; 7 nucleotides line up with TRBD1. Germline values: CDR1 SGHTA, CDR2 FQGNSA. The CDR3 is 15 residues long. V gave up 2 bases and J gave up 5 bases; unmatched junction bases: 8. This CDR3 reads CASSLRQGSVTEAFF. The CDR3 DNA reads TGTGCCAGCAGCTTAAGACAGGGTTCAGTAACTGAAGCTTTCTTT.

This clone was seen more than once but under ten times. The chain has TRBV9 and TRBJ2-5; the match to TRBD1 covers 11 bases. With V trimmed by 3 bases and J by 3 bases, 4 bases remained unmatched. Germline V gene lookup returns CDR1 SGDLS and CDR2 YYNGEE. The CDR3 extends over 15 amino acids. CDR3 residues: CASSGGQGAEETQYF. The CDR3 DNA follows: TGTGCCAGCAGCGGAGGACAGGGGGCAGAAGAGACCCAGTACTTC.

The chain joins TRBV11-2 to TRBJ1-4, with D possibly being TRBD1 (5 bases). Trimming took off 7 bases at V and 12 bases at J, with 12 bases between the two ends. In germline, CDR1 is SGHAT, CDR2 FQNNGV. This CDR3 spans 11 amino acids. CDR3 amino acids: CASTQGSQLFF. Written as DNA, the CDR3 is TGTGCCAGCACCCAGGGCTCCCAACTGTTTTTT.

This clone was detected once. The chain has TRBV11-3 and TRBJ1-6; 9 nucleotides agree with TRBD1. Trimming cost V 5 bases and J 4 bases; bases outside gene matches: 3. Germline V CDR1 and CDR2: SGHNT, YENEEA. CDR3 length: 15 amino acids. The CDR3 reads CASSLGTGYNSPLHF. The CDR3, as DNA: TGTGCCAGCAGCCTCGGGACAGGGTATAATTCACCCCTCCACTTT.

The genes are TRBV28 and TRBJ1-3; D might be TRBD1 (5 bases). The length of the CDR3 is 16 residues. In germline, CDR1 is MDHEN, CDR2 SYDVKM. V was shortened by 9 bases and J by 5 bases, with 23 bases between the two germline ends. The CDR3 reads CASSLGEGGFRNTIYF. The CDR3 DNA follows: TGTGCCAGTTCGCTGGGGGAAGGAGGGTTTAGAAACACCATATATTTT.